Below, one T cell receptor (beta chain) is given with its context. Each single cDNA molecule received a unique molecular identifier. One entry per CDR3 protein, called by TCRdb with MiXCR from the 5' RACE reads. The sample carries 75,000 to 100,000 distinct CDR3 sequences, under 15% recorded once. These data come from a study of early T cells in non-severe SARS-CoV-2 infection. The V gene's germline CDR1 is MGHDK and CDR2 SYGVNS. V dropped 5 bases and J dropped 2 bases, with 10 bases sitting between them. There are 15 residues in the CDR3. The V gene is TRBV25-1, the J gene TRBJ2-6; D gene ambiguous. This TCR was recovered from an adult who was a healthcare worker with PCR-confirmed SARS-CoV-2 infection or an uninfected control (not recorded which). Input material: whole blood. The CDR3 loop reads CASSSGSAGANVLTF. CDR3 bases: TGTGCCAGCAGTTCTGGTTCGGCTGGGGCCAACGTCCTGACTTTC.